This T cell receptor (beta chain) was sequenced during a study of cytomegalovirus exposure and HLA in healthy donors. This clone was detected only once. Its antigen is not identified. Profiled with immunoSEQ multiplex PCR; TCRdb holds only in-frame clones, not every one. The data hold around 52,000 clones, with approximately 93% observed a single time. After removal of 4 bases from V and 0 bases from J, the junction contained 7 bases not matched to a gene. Germline V gives CDR1 SGDLS, CDR2 YYNGEE. The CDR3 sequence is 15 residues long. Study-wide results and limits: Through in vitro validation, a few CMV-associated chains were shown to be specific for CMV antigens. Reports described diagnosis of cytomegalovirus status by the classifier as highly specific and sensitive. Researchers counted 150 to 200 TCR beta chains as cytomegalovirus-associated.

The donors were part of the 120-subject validation cohort, which stood apart from the approximately 640-subject first cohort. The chain employs TRBV9 and TRBJ2-7, with TRBD2 matching 7 bases. Sequenced sample: PBMCs. The receptor comes from a woman between 18 and 29 years old in good health and CMV-seronegative. The CDR3 region is CASSPGGGPSYEQYF. The CDR3 region has the DNA TGTGCCAGCAGCCCCGGGGGAGGGCCCTCCTACGAGCAGTACTTC.